One and the same sample provided the 23 T cell receptor beta chains below, sequenced in a study of beta chain features in type 1 diabetes. Study-wide results and limits: All four CD4+ subsets of Type 1 diabetes patients contained TCRB CDR3s that were moderately but significantly shorter.

These TCRs' antigens remain unknown. Expressed TCRB transcripts were sequenced because the entire RNA isolate underwent reverse transcription. Only in-frame clones appear in the TCRdb table, and some are missing; sequencing was by immunoSEQ multiplex PCR. The sample shows more than 300,000 clones, approximately 10% of them seen only once. Sequencing was carried out using central memory CD4+ T cells from blood. These receptors were obtained from a man aged 30 to 39 with type 1 diabetes.

With respect to this clone: A single base separates this from a much larger clone, so it may be a read error. In DNA, the CDR3 is TGTGCCAGCAGCTTAGGGGGTAATGGCTACACCTTC. Protein product: CASSLGGNGYTF. The V gene is TRBV7-8, the J gene TRBJ1-2; D not certain. Germline V gene lookup returns CDR1 SGHVS and CDR2 FQNEAQ. Trimming shortened V by 1 base and J by 6 bases, and 6 bases separated the two germline ends. The CDR3 totals 12 residues.

This clone was picked up a small number of times. V is TRBV11-2 and J is TRBJ2-7, with D hard to call. The CDR3 is made up of 13 amino acids. Trimming took off 1 base at V and 6 bases at J, with 10 bases between the two ends. CDR1 and CDR2 from the germline V gene are SGHAT and FQNNGV. CDR3 DNA sequence: TGTGCCAGCAGCTTAGTTCAGCCCGGCGAGCAGTACTTC. Residues: CASSLVQPGEQYF.

This clone was detected many times. This chain links TRBV13 with TRBJ2-3, with D hard to call. CDR1 PRHDT and CDR2 FYEKMQ come from the germline V gene (reference sequence). This CDR3 has 13 residues. Trimming took 4 bases from V and 4 from J, leaving 9 bases between them. The CDR3 loop is CASSSSGPDTQYF. CDR3 in DNA: TGTGCCAGCAGCTCATCCGGGCCAGATACGCAGTATTTT. The variable domain in full, with the rest retrieved from reference TRBV13 and TRBJ2-3, is AAGVIQSPRHLIKEKRETATLKCYPIPRHDTVYWYQQGPGQDPQFLISFYEKMQSDKGSIPDRFSAQQFSDYHSELNMSSLELGDSALYFCASSSSGPDTQYFGPGTRLTVL.

This clone turned up a few times. The chain couples TRBV5-4 to TRBJ1-2; TRBD1 agrees at 7 bases. The ends lost 2 bases at V and 6 bases at J; junction bases unmatched: 13. CDR1 is SGHNT and CDR2 is YYREEE in the germline V gene (reference sequence). The CDR3 is 16 residues long. In DNA, the CDR3 is TGTGCCAGCAGCTTTAAGACAGGGAAGGTTGCCGATGGCTACACCTTC. Translating gives CASSFKTGKVADGYTF.

The V call is TRBV2, the J call TRBJ1-1; D not resolved. Trimming took 8 bases from V and 3 from J, leaving 16 bases between them. This CDR3 spans 14 amino acids. Germline V gene lookup returns CDR1 SNHLY and CDR2 FYNNEI. Written as DNA, the CDR3 is TGTGCCAGCGGTACAGCCCTTAAGGACACTGAAGCTTTCTTT. Its protein is CASGTALKDTEAFF.

CDR3 sequence: CAWNGGDNEQFF. The CDR3, as DNA: TGTGCCTGGAATGGGGGTGACAATGAGCAGTTCTTC. The genes are TRBV30 and TRBJ2-1; D is perhaps TRBD1 or TRBD2 (5 bases each). The V gene lost 4 bases and the J gene lost 5 bases, with 9 bases spanning the gap. Germline lookup yields CDR1 GTSNPN and CDR2 SVGIG (reference sequence). The CDR3 totals 12 residues.

The CDR3 DNA reads TGTGCCAGCAGCCTGACAGGGAACGAGCAGTACTTC. Translating gives CASSLTGNEQYF. The chain is built from TRBV28 and TRBJ2-7; TRBD1 matches at 7 bases. This CDR3 has 12 residues. Germline values: CDR1 MDHEN, CDR2 SYDVKM. V lost 6 bases and J lost 5; bases outside the gene matches: 4. The whole variable domain, filled in from reference TRBV28 and TRBJ2-7, reads DVKVTQSSRYLVKRTGEKVFLECVQDMDHENMFWYRQDPGLGLRLIYFSYDVKMKEKGDIPEGYSVSREKKERFSLILESASTNQTSMYLCASSLTGNEQYFGPGTRLTVT.

This clone was observed many times. V is TRBV7-2 and J is TRBJ2-1; D gene unclear. This CDR3 contains 11 residues. Germline assignment: CDR1 SGHTA and CDR2 FQGNSA. Trimming removed 5 bases at V and 4 bases at J, with 3 bases between. The CDR3 sequence is CASSGYNEQFF. In DNA form, the CDR3 reads TGTGCCAGCAGCGGGTACAATGAGCAGTTCTTC.

A few counts support this clone. The chain is built from TRBV11-2 and TRBJ2-4, with 12 positions matching TRBD2. The CDR3 is made up of 16 amino acids. The germline V gene has CDR1 SGHAT and CDR2 FQNNGV. J lost 4 bases, V lost 2 bases, and 3 bases had no gene match. The CDR3 nucleotides are TGTGCCAGCAGCTTACCTAGCGGGGGGGCGAAAAACATTCAGTACTTC. Protein product: CASSLPSGGAKNIQYF.

The J gene is TRBJ2-5, the V gene TRBV12-5; D remains ambiguous. The germline V gene encodes CDR1 LGHNT and CDR2 FRNRAP. The CDR3 runs 11 residues. The V and J ends lost 1 base and 3 bases respectively, with 0 bases between them. Written as DNA, the CDR3 is TGTGCTAGTGGTTTGGAAGAGACCCAGTACTTC. It codes for CASGLEETQYF.

This rearrangement joins TRBV11-2 to TRBJ2-2, with D possibly matching TRBD1 (5 bases). The CDR3 runs to 16 residues. V shed 0 bases and J shed 4 bases, with 12 bases lying between them. The germline gives CDR1 SGHAT, CDR2 FQNNGV. CDR3 amino acids: CASSLDSGRSTGELFF. DNA of the CDR3: TGTGCCAGCAGCTTAGACTCAGGGCGGAGCACCGGGGAGCTGTTTTTT.

A few counts support this clone. The rearrangement uses TRBV5-1 and TRBJ2-2; a possible D gene is TRBD2 (5 bases). CDR1 and CDR2 (germline): SGHRS, YFSETQ. This CDR3 contains 15 residues. Trimming left V 4 bases short and J 6 bases short, with 16 bases between. The CDR3 here is CASSPDPGNAGELFF. CDR3 DNA: TGCGCCAGCAGCCCGGACCCCGGGAATGCCGGGGAGCTGTTTTTT. The full variable domain, with the rest looked up from reference TRBV5-1 and TRBJ2-2, is KAGVTQTPRYLIKTRGQQVTLSCSPISGHRSVSWYQQTPGQGLQFLFEYFSETQRNKGNFPGRFSGRQFSNSRSEMNVSTLELGDSALYLCASSPDPGNAGELFFGEGSRLTVL.

This clone was recorded a few times. The chain has TRBV5-1 and TRBJ2-3, with D possibly matching TRBD1 (6 bases). There are 15 residues in the CDR3. Trimming left V 4 bases short and J 6 bases short, with 18 bases between. Per germline, CDR1 SGHRS and CDR2 YFSETQ. Here the CDR3 DNA reads TGCGCCAGCAGCCCCGCCCCCCCGAGGGGGGATACGCAGTATTTT. The encoded protein is CASSPAPPRGDTQYF.

This clone has more than one count but fewer than ten. The J gene is TRBJ2-6, the V gene TRBV27; D remains unclear. Trimming removed 6 bases from V and 2 bases from J, with 11 bases in between. Germline V lookup: CDR1 MNHEY, CDR2 SMNVEV (reference sequence). This CDR3 contains 15 residues. This CDR3 reads CASRGNGAGANVLTF. As DNA, the CDR3 is TGTGCCAGCAGGGGTAACGGAGCTGGGGCCAACGTCCTGACTTTC.

This clone was seen a few times. An end of the junction differs from the germline gene, which may be a read error. The rearrangement links TRBV5-1 to TRBJ1-2; D gene uncertain. Germline CDR1 is SGHRS and CDR2 is YFSETQ. The CDR3 has 14 residues. This CDR3 reads CASSSAAFGYGYTF. The CDR3 region has the DNA TGTGCCAGCAGCTCCGCCGCCTTCGGCTATGGCTACACCTTC.

The chain uses TRBV5-6 and TRBJ1-1; possible D gene TRBD1, 6 bases. The length of the CDR3 is 14 residues. V was pared by 1 base and J by 0 bases, with 7 bases between. The V gene's germline CDR1 is SGHDT and CDR2 YYEEEE. This CDR3 is CASSLQGMNTEAFF. The CDR3, as DNA: TGTGCCAGCAGCTTGCAGGGGATGAACACTGAAGCTTTCTTT.

This clone has more than one count but fewer than ten. The rearrangement uses TRBV30 and TRBJ2-7, with TRBD1 identical over 7 bases. Per the germline V gene, CDR1 is GTSNPN and CDR2 is SVGIG (reference sequence). The CDR3 totals 12 residues. The V segment lost 8 bases and the J segment 0 bases; nucleotides outside the gene matches: 4. The CDR3 is CATTGSSYEQYF. The CDR3 DNA is TGTGCCACGACAGGGAGCTCCTACGAGCAGTACTTC.

In this sample, this clone turned up a few times. V gene TRBV9 combines with J gene TRBJ2-7, with 11 bases identical to TRBD2. CDR3 length: 15 residues. Losses at the gene ends were 3 bases for V and 3 bases for J; bases not matched to a gene: 5. CDR1 is SGDLS and CDR2 is YYNGEE in the germline V gene. The CDR3 region is CASSAGLADHYEQYF. In nucleotides, the CDR3 is TGTGCCAGCAGCGCGGGACTAGCGGACCACTACGAGCAGTACTTC. Complete variable domain (other parts from reference TRBV9 and TRBJ2-7): DSGVTQTPKHLITATGQRVTLRCSPRSGDLSVYWYQQSLDQGLQFLIQYYNGEERAKGNILERFSAQQFPDLHSELNLSSLELGDSALYFCASSAGLADHYEQYFGPGTRLTVT.

The chain combines TRBV4-3 with TRBJ2-3; D tentatively fits TRBD1 or TRBD2 (6 bases each). Germline lookup yields CDR1 LGHNA and CDR2 YSLEER. V dropped 0 bases and J dropped 6 bases, with 10 bases sitting between them. The CDR3 has 14 amino acids. The CDR3 loop is CASSQDWGADTQYF. The CDR3 bases are TGCGCCAGCAGCCAAGATTGGGGGGCCGATACGCAGTATTTT.

This clone was recorded many times. The genes are TRBV5-1 and TRBJ2-7; the D is unclear. Germline CDR1 reads SGHRS; CDR2 reads YFSETQ. V dropped 7 bases and J dropped 6 bases, with 17 bases sitting between them. The CDR3 loop spans 13 amino acids. The CDR3 spells CASGTEPLSEQYF. The CDR3 DNA sequence: TGCGCCAGCGGTACTGAGCCCCTCTCCGAGCAGTACTTC.

This clone was counted at least ten times. The chain recombines TRBV11-2 with TRBJ2-5; TRBD2 is a possible D gene (6 bases). Germline V lookup: CDR1 SGHAT, CDR2 FQNNGV. The V gene lost 1 base and the J gene lost 5 bases, with 11 bases spanning the gap. CDR3 length equals 14 residues. Written as DNA, the CDR3 is TGTGCCAGCAGCTTAGTACTAGCCGGGGAGACCCAGTACTTC. Residues: CASSLVLAGETQYF.

The V gene is TRBV6-6, the J gene TRBJ1-1, with TRBD1 as a possible D gene (6 bases). Trimming removed 4 bases from V and 7 bases from J, with 19 bases in between. CDR1 MNHNY and CDR2 SVGAGI come from the germline V gene (reference sequence). The CDR3 extends over 15 amino acids. CDR3 bases: TGTGCCAGCAGTTCCGATCTGACAGGTGCCCGTGAAGCTTTCTTT. Its translation: CASSSDLTGAREAFF.

This clone was counted many times. The rearrangement uses TRBV5-6 and TRBJ1-6, with a possible D match to TRBD1 (5 bases). The germline V gene has CDR1 SGHDT and CDR2 YYEEEE. This CDR3 comprises 12 residues. With 6 bases removed from V and 4 bases from J, the gap between germline ends came to 5 bases. The CDR3 bases are TGTGCCAGCAACAGGTATAATTCACCCCTCCACTTT. Translation gives CASNRYNSPLHF.